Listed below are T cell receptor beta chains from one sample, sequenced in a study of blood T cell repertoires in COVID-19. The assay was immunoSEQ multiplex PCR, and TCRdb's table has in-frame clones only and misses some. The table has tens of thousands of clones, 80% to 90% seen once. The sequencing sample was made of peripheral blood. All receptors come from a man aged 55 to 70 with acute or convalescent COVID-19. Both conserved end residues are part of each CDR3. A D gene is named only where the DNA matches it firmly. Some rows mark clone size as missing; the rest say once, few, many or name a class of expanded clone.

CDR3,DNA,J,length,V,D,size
CASSYRTGGSGNTIYF,TGCGCCAGCAGCTACAGAACAGGGGGCTCTGGAAACACCATATATTTT,TRBJ1-3,16,TRBV5-1,TRBD1,NA
CASKARTGGTTNYGYTF,TGTGCCAGCAAAGCTAGGACAGGGGGCACAACTAACTATGGCTACACCTTC,TRBJ1-2,17,TRBV2,TRBD1,NA
CASLDRQGSNQPQHF,TGTGCCAGCCTTGATCGACAGGGAAGCAATCAGCCCCAGCATTTT,TRBJ1-5,15,TRBV6-5,TRBD1,NA
CSARMGGPTGYTF,TGCAGCGCTCGTATGGGAGGTCCTACTGGCTACACCTTC,TRBJ1-2,13,TRBV29-1,NA,NA
CASKEGRVAWQPQHF,TGTGCCAGCAAGGAGGGCAGGGTAGCATGGCAGCCCCAGCATTTT,TRBJ1-5,15,TRBV2,NA,NA
CASSRDRNQETQYF,TGTGCCAGCAGCCGCGACAGAAACCAAGAGACCCAGTACTTC,TRBJ2-5,14,TRBV5-5,NA,NA
CATRQGDRHTQYF,TGTGCCACCAGGCAGGGGGATCGGCATACGCAGTATTTT,TRBJ2-3,13,TRBV24-1,TRBD1,NA
CASSDPRQGVEKLFF,TGTGCCAGTAGCGACCCCCGACAGGGTGTGGAAAAACTGTTTTTT,TRBJ1-4,15,TRBV19,TRBD1,NA
CASSLGGREGEQYF,TGCGCCAGCAGCTTGGGGGGAAGAGAGGGCGAGCAGTACTTC,TRBJ2-7,14,TRBV5-1,NA,NA
CASSSRRDRATDTQYF,TGTGCCAGCAGCAGCCGCCGGGACAGGGCAACAGATACGCAGTATTTT,TRBJ2-3,16,TRBV5-5,TRBD1,once
CASSYYGANYGYTF,TGTGCCAGCAGTTACTATGGGGCGAACTATGGCTACACCTTC,TRBJ1-2,14,TRBV6-5,NA,NA
CASSHRSTDTQYF,TGTGCCAGCAGCCATCGGAGCACAGATACGCAGTATTTT,TRBJ2-3,13,TRBV3-1/TRBV3-2,NA,NA
CASSPYQGVYGYTF,TGTGCCAGCAGTCCGTATCAGGGGGTCTATGGCTACACCTTC,TRBJ1-2,14,TRBV28,TRBD1,NA
CASSLSDRAHEQYF,TGTGCCAGCAGTTTATCGGACAGGGCCCACGAGCAGTACTTC,TRBJ2-7,14,TRBV28,TRBD1,NA
CASSQVQGIRTLFYGYTF,TGCGCCAGCAGCCAAGTGCAGGGTATCCGAACCCTATTCTATGGCTACACCTTC,TRBJ1-2,18,TRBV4-1,NA,NA
CASSQDRQGRNSPLHF,TGCGCCAGCAGCCAAGATAGGCAGGGTCGTAATTCACCCCTCCACTTT,TRBJ1-6,16,TRBV4-1,NA,NA
CASRTGNQPQHF,TGTGCCAGCAGAACAGGGAATCAGCCCCAGCATTTT,TRBJ1-5,12,TRBV12-3/TRBV12-4,NA,NA
CSVAVTGELFF,TGCAGCGTTGCCGTAACCGGGGAGCTGTTTTTT,TRBJ2-2,11,TRBV29-1,NA,NA
CASSQALTTRSPLHF,TGTGCCAGCAGCCAAGCTCTGACAACCCGTTCACCCCTCCACTTT,TRBJ1-6,15,TRBV3-1/TRBV3-2,NA,NA
CASSVGQINSPLHF,TGTGCCAGCAGCGTTGGACAGATAAATTCACCCCTCCACTTT,TRBJ1-6,14,TRBV9,NA,once
CAIQDSQYAEAFF,TGTGCCATCCAGGACAGTCAATACGCTGAAGCTTTCTTT,TRBJ1-1,13,TRBV6-5,NA,once
CASSARVGQGNGYTF,TGTGCCAGCAGCGCTAGAGTCGGACAGGGGAATGGCTACACCTTC,TRBJ1-2,15,TRBV7-2,TRBD1,once
CASSPLRGPETQYF,TGTGCCAGCAGCCCTCTCAGGGGGCCAGAGACCCAGTACTTC,TRBJ2-5,14,TRBV9,TRBD1,NA
CASRQWATNEKLFF,TGTGCCAGCAGACAGTGGGCAACTAATGAAAAACTGTTTTTT,TRBJ1-4,14,TRBV27,NA,NA
CASSPPGQGRNTEAFF,TGTGCCAGCAGTCCTCCGGGACAGGGGAGGAACACTGAAGCTTTCTTT,TRBJ1-1,16,TRBV28,TRBD1,NA
CASSGGQGAKNYGYTF,TGCGCCAGCAGTGGGGGACAGGGCGCCAAAAACTATGGCTACACCTTC,TRBJ1-2,16,TRBV10-1,TRBD1,NA
CASSLVRAWSPLHF,TGTGCCAGCAGCTTAGTCAGGGCATGGTCACCCCTCCACTTT,TRBJ1-6,14,TRBV7-8,NA,NA
CASSDGSGGDYNEQFF,TGTGCCAGCAGTGATGGGAGCGGGGGAGATTACAATGAGCAGTTCTTC,TRBJ2-1,16,TRBV6-4,TRBD2,NA
CASSLGSVTYEQYF,TGTGCCAGCAGCTTAGGATCGGTAACCTACGAGCAGTACTTC,TRBJ2-7,14,TRBV7-9,NA,once
CASSLRTARRNTEAFF,TGTGCCAGCAGCCTTAGGACAGCTAGAAGGAACACTGAAGCTTTCTTT,TRBJ1-1,16,TRBV3-1/TRBV3-2,NA,NA
CASSLGTGRLMNTEAFF,TGTGCCAGCTCCCTCGGGACAGGGAGGTTAATGAACACTGAAGCTTTCTTT,TRBJ1-1,17,TRBV18,TRBD1,NA
CASSLDSGGAWAETGELFF,TGTGCCAGCAGCTTAGATAGCGGGGGGGCGTGGGCTGAGACCGGGGAGCTGTTTTTT,TRBJ2-2,19,TRBV7-8,TRBD2,NA
CASSPPGQGTYNEQFF,TGTGCCAGCAGCCCACCAGGACAGGGTACCTACAATGAGCAGTTCTTC,TRBJ2-1,16,TRBV11-3,TRBD1,NA
CASSQDRTGIGSPLHF,TGTGCCAGCAGCCAAGATAGGACAGGGATAGGTTCACCCCTCCACTTT,TRBJ1-6,16,TRBV3-1/TRBV3-2,TRBD1,NA
CASSNRRRDEQYF,TGTGCCAGTAGTAACCGGCGCAGGGACGAGCAGTACTTC,TRBJ2-7,13,TRBV19,NA,few
CSVEVLRVRDTEAFF,TGCAGCGTTGAAGTTTTGAGGGTTAGGGACACTGAAGCTTTCTTT,TRBJ1-1,15,TRBV29-1,NA,once
CASSRDRSSTDTQYF,TGTGCCAGCAGTCGGGACAGATCTAGCACAGATACGCAGTATTTT,TRBJ2-3,15,TRBV6-6,TRBD1,NA
CASSTRRGTGEKLFF,TGTGCCAGTAGTACCCGAAGGGGAACGGGTGAAAAACTGTTTTTT,TRBJ1-4,15,TRBV19,NA,NA
CASSFKRVGTDTQYF,TGTGCCAGCAGCTTTAAGAGAGTGGGCACAGATACGCAGTATTTT,TRBJ2-3,15,TRBV7-6,NA,NA
CASRFQTGSAGNEQFF,TGTGCCAGCAGATTTCAGACAGGGTCCGCAGGCAATGAGCAGTTCTTC,TRBJ2-1,16,TRBV7-2,TRBD1,NA
CAISDPRTSGGARDTQYF,TGTGCCATCAGTGATCCGAGGACTAGCGGGGGGGCGAGAGATACGCAGTATTTT,TRBJ2-3,18,TRBV10-3,TRBD2,NA
CASNKQQGTEAFF,TGTGCCAGCAATAAGCAGCAGGGGACTGAAGCTTTCTTT,TRBJ1-1,13,TRBV12-3/TRBV12-4,NA,few
CASSPPGSGYTF,TGTGCCAGTAGTCCCCCGGGAAGCGGCTACACCTTC,TRBJ1-2,12,TRBV19,NA,NA
CASSDPPTSGVLGETQYF,TGTGCCAGCAGTGACCCCCCGACTAGCGGGGTACTCGGGGAGACCCAGTACTTC,TRBJ2-5,18,TRBV6-4,TRBD2,NA
CASSQDLAAFYGYTF,TGTGCCAGCAGCCAAGATTTGGCGGCTTTCTATGGCTACACCTTC,TRBJ1-2,15,TRBV3-1/TRBV3-2,NA,NA
CASSVSGTSSYEQYF,TGTGCCAGCAGTGTTAGCGGAACGAGCTCCTACGAGCAGTACTTC,TRBJ2-7,15,TRBV6-1,NA,NA
CASSLFDTRSGVEQFF,TGTGCCAGCAGCTTATTCGACACCCGCTCAGGGGTTGAGCAGTTCTTC,TRBJ2-1,16,TRBV7-2,NA,NA
CASNIAGAQYSQETQYF,TGTGCCAGCAACATAGCGGGGGCCCAATACTCACAAGAGACCCAGTACTTC,TRBJ2-5,17,TRBV28,TRBD2,NA
CAISGRGEQDSNQPQHF,TGTGCCATCAGTGGGCGGGGAGAACAGGATAGCAATCAGCCCCAGCATTTT,TRBJ1-5,17,TRBV10-3,NA,NA
CASSPRGGGQYGYTF,TGTGCCAGCAGCCCCCGGGGAGGTGGGCAGTATGGCTACACCTTC,TRBJ1-2,15,TRBV7-2,NA,NA
CASSSEVDSPLHF,TGTGCCAGCAGTTCAGAGGTGGATTCACCCCTCCACTTT,TRBJ1-6,13,TRBV2,NA,NA
CASSEGSMVSYNEQFF,TGTGCCAGCAGTGAGGGCAGCATGGTATCCTACAATGAGCAGTTCTTC,TRBJ2-1,16,TRBV2,NA,NA
CASSIDQGAYSPLHF,TGTGCCAGTAGTATAGATCAGGGGGCTTATTCACCCCTCCACTTT,TRBJ1-6,15,TRBV19,TRBD1,NA
CASSGSQGNNSPLHF,TGTGCCAGCTCAGGGTCTCAGGGGAATAATTCACCCCTCCACTTT,TRBJ1-6,15,TRBV18,NA,NA
CAWSPRGLVSNQPQHF,TGTGCCTGGAGCCCCAGGGGGCTCGTTAGCAATCAGCCCCAGCATTTT,TRBJ1-5,16,TRBV30,TRBD1,NA
CASSVALSADTQYF,TGTGCCAGCAGCGTAGCCCTATCTGCAGATACGCAGTATTTT,TRBJ2-3,14,TRBV9,NA,NA
CASSGGRNTEAFF,TGTGCCAGCAGCGGGGGCAGGAACACTGAAGCTTTCTTT,TRBJ1-1,13,TRBV9,NA,NA